Following are 13 T cell receptor beta chains from one sample sequenced in a study of cytomegalovirus exposure and HLA in healthy donors. In the PCR, 60 Vbeta and 13 Jbeta primers were used. Assay used: immunoSEQ multiplex PCR; TCRdb lists only in-frame clones, some missing. The sample consists of 85,000 to 100,000 clones, about 70% of them appearing once. Sequencing was carried out using PBMCs. These receptors all come from a human donor in good health.

CDR3 in DNA: TGTGCCAGCAGCGTCAGTGGGACTCCCTCTGGAAACACCATATATTTT. It encodes CASSVSGTPSGNTIYF. J is TRBJ1-3 and V is TRBV9, with D maybe TRBD1 (5 bases). CDR1 and CDR2 (germline): SGDLS, YYNGEE. This CDR3 has 16 amino acids. V was pared by 2 bases and J by 0 bases, with 12 bases between.

The rearrangement links TRBV7-8 to TRBJ2-7, with 7 bases lining up with TRBD1. Near its end, the DNA agrees better with TRBJ2-5, so the J call may be wrong. CDR1 is SGHVS and CDR2 is FQNEAQ in the germline V gene. The CDR3 contains 17 residues. The chain's CDR3 is CASSLGDRRAYQETQYF. The DNA for the CDR3 is TGTGCCAGCAGCTTGGGGGACAGACGGGCGTACCAAGAGACCCAGTACTTC.

The rearrangement links TRBV6-6 to TRBJ1-5; D is unresolved. Trimming removed 0 bases at V and 11 bases at J, with 17 bases between. The CDR3 consists of 15 residues. Germline V lookup: CDR1 MNHNY, CDR2 SVGAGI (reference sequence). The CDR3 DNA follows: TGTGCCAGCAGTTACTCGGGTGCAGAGGATGGGTCCCAGCATTTT. It codes for CASSYSGAEDGSQHF.

This clone was observed a few times. This sequence joins TRBV30 and TRBJ1-1; D is possibly TRBD1 (6 bases). V gave up 6 bases and J gave up 0 bases, with 14 bases separating them. The CDR3 contains 14 residues. CDR1 and CDR2 from the germline V gene are GTSNPN and SVGIG (reference sequence). The CDR3 DNA reads as TGTGCCTGTATTGTAGGACAGATGAACACTGAAGCTTTCTTT. Its protein product is CACIVGQMNTEAFF.

The chain carries TRBV9 and TRBJ2-2, with 11 bases matching TRBD2. The V gene's germline CDR1 is SGDLS and CDR2 YYNGEE. The CDR3 covers 18 residues. The ends lost 4 bases at V and 1 base at J; junction bases unmatched: 9. CDR3 nucleotide sequence: TGTGCCAGCAGCCAGGGACTACTAGCGGGAGTGAACACCGGGGAGCTGTTTTTT. Amino acid sequence: CASSQGLLAGVNTGELFF.

DNA for the CDR3: TGTGCCAGCAGCACCATAGCGGGGAAGGTCTACGAGCAGTACTTC. This gives the protein CASSTIAGKVYEQYF. V is TRBV5-6 and J is TRBJ2-7; TRBD2 aligns across 8 bases. Trimming at V came to 4 bases and at J to 3 bases, leaving 9 bases not matched to a gene. CDR1 SGHDT and CDR2 YYEEEE come from the germline V gene. This CDR3 is 15 amino acids long. The full variable domain, rest sourced from reference TRBV5-6 and TRBJ2-7, is DAGVTQSPTHLIKTRGQQVTLRCSPKSGHDTVSWYQQALGQGPQFIFQYYEEEERQRGNFPDRFSGHQFPNYSSELNVNALLLGDSALYLCASSTIAGKVYEQYFGPGTRLTVT.

In this sample, this clone turned up a few times. In DNA form, the CDR3 reads TGTGCCAGCAGCGTAGACTACGGCGGGAGCTCCTACAATGAGCAGTTCTTC. It yields the protein CASSVDYGGSSYNEQFF. The rearrangement links TRBV9 to TRBJ2-1; 7 bases agree with TRBD2. This CDR3 is built from 17 residues. V lost 0 bases to trimming and J lost 0 bases; unmatched junction nucleotides: 6. Germline V gene data show CDR1 as SGDLS and CDR2 as YYNGEE.

Only one count was recorded for this clone. This chain links TRBV18 with TRBJ2-1; 9 bases align to TRBD1. This CDR3 contains 15 residues. V trimming: 6 bases; J trimming: 3 bases; junction bases outside the gene matches: 6. The germline gives CDR1 KGHSH, CDR2 LQKENI. CDR3 residues: CASSLGQGNYNEQFF. CDR3 DNA: TGTGCCAGCTCCTTAGGACAGGGGAACTACAATGAGCAGTTCTTC.

V is TRBV29-1 and J is TRBJ2-1, with TRBD1 matching 7 bases. J gave up 0 bases and V 3 bases, and 5 bases lay outside the gene matches. This CDR3 is 15 amino acids long. Germline V gene data show CDR1 as SQVTM and CDR2 as ANQGSEA. The CDR3 sequence is CSVDEGASSYNEQFF. The CDR3 nucleotides are TGCAGCGTTGATGAGGGGGCCAGCTCCTACAATGAGCAGTTCTTC.

The chain recombines TRBV11-2 with TRBJ2-7, with 8 bases that match TRBD2. The trim removed 4 bases at V and 2 bases at J, leaving 13 bases unmatched. CDR3 length: 17 amino acids. CDR1 SGHAT and CDR2 FQNNGV come from the germline V gene. CDR3 DNA: TGTGCCAGCAGCTCTATACGACTAGCGACGGTCGCCTACGAGCAGTACTTC. Translated, it gives CASSSIRLATVAYEQYF.

This chain joins TRBV11-2 and TRBJ2-7; D possibly corresponds to TRBD2 (6 bases). The CDR3 has 17 amino acids. From germline, CDR1 is SGHAT and CDR2 FQNNGV. Trimming took off 0 bases at V and 1 base at J, with 16 bases between the two ends. The CDR3 nucleotides are TGTGCCAGCAGCTTAGATCGGCGGCTAGCGACTTCCTACGAGCAGTACTTC. It encodes CASSLDRRLATSYEQYF.

The V call is TRBV5-1, the J call TRBJ2-3, with 9 positions matching TRBD2. Trimming removed 8 bases from V and 14 bases from J; junction bases left unmatched: 18. CDR3 size: 14 residues. Germline V gives CDR1 SGHRS, CDR2 YFSETQ. The CDR3 nucleotides read TGCGCCAGTCGGACTTCGACTAGCGGCGGTCTCATGTATTTT. Residues: CASRTSTSGGLMYF.

V gene TRBV27 combines with J gene TRBJ2-7, with D perhaps matching TRBD1 (5 bases). V was clipped by 4 bases and J by 2 bases, with 12 bases between them. The CDR3 runs to 14 residues. The germline V gene has CDR1 MNHEY and CDR2 SMNVEV (reference sequence). CDR3 protein: CASSYKGHAYEQYF. In DNA form, the CDR3 reads TGTGCCAGCAGTTACAAAGGACACGCCTACGAGCAGTACTTC.